Listed here are 8 T cell receptor beta chains from one sample, sequenced in a study of T-cell memory formation after mild COVID-19. One entry per CDR3 protein results from TCRdb running MiXCR on the 5' RACE reads. Here the sample spans approximately 350,000 distinct CDR3 sequences, 13% being singletons. The specimen was PBMCs or a T cell subset sorted from them (not recorded which). The receptors were sampled from a man aged 18 to 30 who had mild COVID-19 (a few samples of this study predate the infection). Cell type and time point are not known.

Only a few counts were recorded for this clonotype. The gene calls are TRBV5-1 and TRBJ2-3; D ambiguous. CDR3 size: 16 residues. Germline V CDR1 and CDR2: SGHRS, YFSETQ. V was trimmed by 2 bases and J by 0 bases, leaving 13 bases between them. The CDR3 sequence is CASSFGSSSSTDTQYF. The DNA of the CDR3 is TGCGCCAGCAGCTTCGGGTCGTCCTCTAGCACAGATACGCAGTATTTT.

This chain links TRBV12-3 or TRBV12-4 with TRBJ2-7; TRBD2 might be the D (5 bases). This CDR3 has 11 residues. Trimming cost V 9 bases and J 6 bases, with 12 bases left between them. CDR3 residues: CASSRGSEQYV. CDR3 in DNA: TGTGCCAGTTCACGGGGTTCCGAGCAGTACGTC.

This clonotype has a handful of counts. The gene calls are TRBV20-1 and TRBJ1-2; 9 nucleotides agree with TRBD1. This CDR3 contains 13 residues. CDR1 is DFQATT and CDR2 is SNEGSKA in the germline V gene (reference sequence). DNA for the CDR3: TGCAGCGCCTGGGACAGGGCCCGAGGTGGCTACACCTTC. Amino acid sequence: CSAWDRARGGYTF.

The chain recombines TRBV7-2 with TRBJ2-7; D gene uncertain. Trimming stripped 2 bases from V and 6 bases from J, with 14 bases between. The CDR3 is 14 residues long. Germline V gives CDR1 SGHTA, CDR2 FQGNSA. Here the CDR3 reads CASSLNVGSGEQYV. In nucleotides, the CDR3 is TGTGCCAGCAGCTTAAACGTAGGATCGGGCGAGCAGTACGTC.

This clonotype was seen a few times. This sequence joins TRBV6-5 and TRBJ1-1; 7 bases map to TRBD1. The CDR3 has 14 residues. Germline CDR1 is MNHEY and CDR2 is SVGAGI. The trim removed 2 bases at V and 1 base at J, leaving 1 base unmatched. CDR3: CASSYGTANTEAFF. The CDR3, as DNA: TGTGCCAGCAGTTACGGGACAGCGAACACTGAAGCTTTCTTT.

The table lists this clonotype with many counts. In nucleotides, the CDR3 is TGCGCCAGCAGAACGACAGGGAGCGATGGCTACACCTTC. Encoded protein: CASRTTGSDGYTF. The rearrangement links TRBV5-1 to TRBJ1-2, with 7 nucleotides matching TRBD1. Germline lookup yields CDR1 SGHRS and CDR2 YFSETQ. With V trimmed by 5 bases and J by 6 bases, 7 bases remained unmatched. The CDR3 has 13 amino acids.

The rearrangement joins TRBV6-2 or TRBV6-3 to TRBJ2-5, with a tentative D call TRBD2 (7 bases). Between the trimmed V and J ends, which lost 6 bases and 4 bases, there was a span of 21 bases. The germline CDR1 and CDR2 sequences are MNHEY and SVGEGT. CDR3 length equals 16 residues. CDR3 bases: TGTGCCAGCAGCTCTCTCGGTCGGGGGGCCCGAGAGACCCAGTACTTC. This translates into CASSSLGRGARETQYF.

This clonotype has only a few counts. The rearrangement joins TRBV2 to TRBJ2-1, with TRBD2 identical over 8 bases. The CDR3 has 14 residues. Germline loops: CDR1 SNHLY, CDR2 FYNNEI. With V trimmed by 7 bases and J by 4 bases, 6 bases remained unmatched. The CDR3 region is CASTRAGGYNEQFF. The CDR3 coding sequence is TGTGCCAGCACCCGGGCGGGGGGTTACAATGAGCAGTTCTTC.